These 29 T cell receptor beta chains came from one sample sequenced in a study of Tregs in tolerant kidney transplant recipients. Method: immunoSEQ multiplex PCR; TCRdb's copy keeps in-frame clones and lacks some. Recorded here are tens of thousands of clones; the top ten clones represent about 0.83%. Sequenced material: CD4+ T cells from blood, taken before the transplant. These receptors were taken from a human donor who received a combined kidney and bone marrow transplant.

CDR3 bases read: TGTGCCAGTAGTATAGGCGGTAGGGCTAGCGGGAGGGAGGGAGAGACC. Translating gives CASSIGGRASGREGET. The whole CDR3 protein is CASSIGGRASGREGETQYF. The chain is built from TRBV19 and TRBJ2-5, with 12 bases that match TRBD2. The DNA ends 3 residues before the CDR3 does, and the rest of the CDR3 is filled in from the germline J gene. CDR1 and CDR2 (germline): LNHDA, SQIVND (reference sequence). The CDR3 is 19 residues long. J lost 4 bases, V lost 1 base, and 13 bases had no gene match. The complete variable domain, with remaining parts taken from reference TRBV19 and TRBJ2-5, reads DGGITQSPKYLFRKEGQNVTLSCEQNLNHDAMYWYRQDPGQGLRLIYYSQIVNDFQKGDIAEGYSVSREKKESFPLTVTSAQKNPTAFYLCASSIGGRASGREGETQYFGPGTRLLVL.

On this clone: The CDR3 end lies 3 residues beyond the end of the read and is filled in from the germline J gene. The chain joins TRBV19 to TRBJ2-1; the match to TRBD2 covers 10 bases. CDR1 is LNHDA, CDR2 SQIVND, per germline (reference sequence). Trimming removed 5 bases from V and 6 bases from J; junction bases left unmatched: 7. The CDR3 consists of 15 residues. CDR3 bases read: TGTGCCAGTAGTTCTGCTAGCGGGGGAGGCAATGAG. As protein: CASSSASGGGNE. The CDR3 in full is CASSSASGGGNEQFF.

To note about this clone: The read terminates 3 residues before the CDR3 end, so the remaining end is supplied by the germline J gene. This chain connects TRBV19 to TRBJ2-7, with D maybe TRBD2 (6 bases). The CDR3 has 15 residues. Germline CDR1 and CDR2: LNHDA and SQIVND (reference sequence). The V end lost 2 bases, the J end lost 3 bases, and 14 bases lay between the germline ends. The CDR3 is CASSIIGRGSYEQYF. The covered CDR3 bases are TGTGCCAGTAGTATAATCGGACGGGGGAGCTACGAG.

With respect to this clone: The DNA ends 3 residues before the CDR3 does, and the rest of the CDR3 is filled in from the germline J gene. The rearrangement uses TRBV18 and TRBJ2-7; 9 bases match TRBD1. V lost 1 base, J lost 2 bases, and 3 bases stayed unmatched. The CDR3 loop spans 15 amino acids. From germline, CDR1 is KGHSH and CDR2 LQKENI. The CDR3 DNA, read in part, is TGTGCCAGCTCACCACGACAGGGGGATCCCTACGAG. Its protein is CASSPRQGDPYE. The full-length CDR3 reads as CASSPRQGDPYEQYF. The full variable domain, rest sourced from reference TRBV18 and TRBJ2-7, is NAGVMQNPRHLVRRRGQEARLRCSPMKGHSHVYWYRQLPEEGLKFMVYLQKENIIDESGMPKERFSAEFPKEGPSILRIQQVVRGDSAAYFCASSPRQGDPYEQYFGPGTRLTVT.

The CDR3 DNA, read in part, is TGTGCCAGCTCACGACTAGCGGAAGAGACC. Protein product: CASSRLAEET. The entire CDR3 sequence reads CASSRLAEETQYF. The gene calls are TRBV18 and TRBJ2-5; TRBD2 agrees at 9 bases. The read falls 3 residues short of the CDR3 end, and the missing part is taken from the germline J gene. CDR1 is KGHSH and CDR2 is LQKENI in the germline V gene. Trimming took 4 bases from V and 3 from J; bases not matched to a gene: 0. CDR3 length equals 13 residues.

About this clone itself: The CDR3 end is not reached by the read, which stops 3 residues before it; the germline J gene fills it in. The chain uses TRBV10-3 and TRBJ1-4, with a weak D call TRBD1 (5 bases). The CDR3 runs 14 residues. The germline V and J ends were trimmed by 10 bases and 0 bases, with 12 bases remaining between them. Germline V gives CDR1 ENHRY, CDR2 SYGVKD. The CDR3 spells CATQEGTTNEKLFF. The CDR3 bases that were read are TGTGCCACCCAAGAGGGGACAACTAATGAAAAA.

To note about this clone: The read gets to within 3 residues of the CDR3 end, and the germline J gene fills in the rest. This rearrangement joins TRBV19 to TRBJ2-7; 7 positions agree with TRBD2. The CDR3 loop spans 15 amino acids. Trimming cost V 5 bases and J 0 bases; bases outside gene matches: 7. Germline-derived CDR1 and CDR2 are LNHDA and SQIVND (reference sequence). The CDR3 sequence: CASSLFGGSSYEQYF. The covered CDR3 bases are TGTGCCAGTAGTCTGTTCGGCGGGAGCTCCTACGAG. Full variable domain (missing parts from reference TRBV19 and TRBJ2-7): DGGITQSPKYLFRKEGQNVTLSCEQNLNHDAMYWYRQDPGQGLRLIYYSQIVNDFQKGDIAEGYSVSREKKESFPLTVTSAQKNPTAFYLCASSLFGGSSYEQYFGPGTRLTVT.

The chain's CDR3 is CASSLLAQVNSPLHF. CDR3 DNA (partial): TGTGCCAGCAGCTTACTTGCCCAGGTTAATTCACCC. V gene TRBV7-9 combines with J gene TRBJ1-6; D gene unclear. The read ends 3 residues early relative to the CDR3; the germline J gene fills the gap. The CDR3 totals 15 residues. The germline V gene encodes CDR1 SEHNR and CDR2 FQNEAQ (reference sequence). V was pared by 2 bases and J by 6 bases, with 11 bases between.

Concerning this clone: The read gets to within 3 residues of the CDR3 end, and the germline J gene fills in the rest. The gene calls are TRBV20-1 and TRBJ1-2, with D unclear. In germline, CDR1 is DFQATT, CDR2 SNEGSKA (reference sequence). The ends were cut back, 6 bases at V and 4 bases at J, with 12 bases in the middle. CDR3 length: 12 residues. The sequenced CDR3 bases are TGCAGTGCATCCCGGCAGGTCTATGGC. Residues: CSASRQVYG. The complete CDR3 reads CSASRQVYGYTF.

CDR3 bases read: TGTGCCAGCAGTGATGAAAGGGGTCGGGCCTATGGC. Translating gives CASSDERGRAYG. The entire CDR3 sequence reads CASSDERGRAYGYTF. The genes are TRBV2 and TRBJ1-2; a weak D match, TRBD1 (5 bases). The sequenced fragment ends 3 residues before the CDR3 boundary, so the rest is inferred from the germline J gene. Trimming shortened V by 3 bases and J by 4 bases, and 15 bases separated the two germline ends. This CDR3 has 15 amino acids. The V gene's germline CDR1 is SNHLY and CDR2 FYNNEI.

Incomplete CDR3 DNA: TGTGCCAGCTCCGACAGGGGGCCTACCGGGGAG. Protein: CASSDRGPTGE. The full CDR3 sequence reads CASSDRGPTGELFF. V is TRBV2 and J is TRBJ2-2, with 10 bases that match TRBD1. The DNA ends 3 residues before the CDR3 does, and the rest of the CDR3 is filled in from the germline J gene. V shed 8 bases and J 5 bases; nucleotides not matched to a gene: 5. CDR1 is SNHLY, CDR2 FYNNEI, per germline. There are 14 residues in the CDR3. Based on the CDR3 plus reference TRBV2 and TRBJ2-2, the full variable domain is EPEVTQTPSHQVTQMGQEVILRCVPISNHLYFYWYRQILGQKVEFLVSFYNNEISEKSEIFDDQFSVERPDGSNFTLKIRSTKLEDSAMYFCASSDRGPTGELFFGEGSRLTVL.

In regard to this clone: The read ends 3 residues before the CDR3 terminus; that terminus is restored from the germline J gene. The chain links TRBV7-9 to TRBJ1-1; D not certain. Trimming removed 1 base from V and 4 bases from J, with 7 bases in between. Germline CDR1 SEHNR, CDR2 FQNEAQ (reference sequence). This CDR3 contains 13 residues. The part of the CDR3 DNA that was read is TGTGCCAGCAGCTTAGTTGAGGGCACTGAA. This codes for CASSLVEGTE. The entire CDR3 reads CASSLVEGTEAFF.

CDR3 amino acids: CASSPIFGKSNQPQHF. CDR3 DNA (partial): TGTGCCAGCTCACCGATTTTTGGCAAGAGCAATCAGCCC. This chain uses TRBV18 with TRBJ1-5, with D unresolved. The CDR3 is cut off 3 residues early in the read; its end comes from the germline J gene. The ends were cut back, 3 bases at V and 1 base at J, with 13 bases in the middle. The germline CDR1 and CDR2 sequences are KGHSH and LQKENI. This CDR3 spans 16 amino acids.

About this clone: The read is 3 residues too short to cover the CDR3 end, so that end is filled in from the germline J gene. This rearrangement joins TRBV9 to TRBJ2-2; 10 nucleotides align to TRBD2. V lost 4 bases and J lost 0; bases outside the gene matches: 9. The CDR3 is 18 amino acids. Germline V gene sequence: CDR1 SGDLS, CDR2 YYNGEE. The CDR3 reads CASSSRASGSANTGELFF. Incomplete CDR3 DNA: TGTGCCAGCAGCTCGAGGGCTAGCGGGAGCGCGAACACCGGGGAG.

Worth noting for this clone: The read terminates 3 residues ahead of where the CDR3 ends, so the germline J gene completes it. V gene TRBV30 combines with J gene TRBJ1-2; a possible D gene is TRBD1 (5 bases). CDR3 length equals 13 residues. CDR1 and CDR2 from the germline V gene are GTSNPN and SVGIG (reference sequence). The part of the CDR3 DNA that was read is TGTGCCTGGCAGGGATTGAGTAAGGGCGGC. Translating it yields CAWQGLSKGG. The CDR3 reads in full as CAWQGLSKGGYTF.

Concerning this clone itself: Sequencing ends 3 residues short of the CDR3 end; the germline J gene provides the rest. This chain uses TRBV19 with TRBJ2-3; D remains unclear. This CDR3 region has 15 residues. Trimming took 4 bases from V and 0 from J, leaving 11 bases between them. CDR1 and CDR2 (germline): LNHDA, SQIVND (reference sequence). This CDR3 reads CASSNQENSTDTQYF. The DNA read from the CDR3 is TGTGCCAGTAGTAATCAGGAGAATAGCACAGATACG.

In the case of this clone: The CDR3 end falls 3 residues outside the read, so it is completed with the germline J gene. V gene TRBV7-9 combines with J gene TRBJ2-7, with a tentative D call TRBD1 (5 bases). CDR3 length equals 14 residues. The V end was cut by 2 bases, the J end by 2 bases, with 10 bases between. Looked up from germline, CDR1 is SEHNR and CDR2 is FQNEAQ (reference sequence). CDR3 in amino acids: CASSLQGEAYEQYF. The sequenced CDR3 bases are TGTGCCAGCAGCTTACAGGGCGAGGCCTACGAG.

CDR3 residues: CASSYATGLGSGANVLTF. The CDR3 bases that were read are TGCGCCAGCAGCTACGCTACAGGGCTCGGCTCTGGGGCCAACGTC. V usage is TRBV5-1 and J usage is TRBJ2-6; TRBD1 is a possible D gene (6 bases). The read gets to within 3 residues of the CDR3 end, and the germline J gene fills in the rest. Germline CDR1 reads SGHRS; CDR2 reads YFSETQ. There are 18 residues in the CDR3. Trimming removed 3 bases from V and 0 bases from J, with 16 bases in between.

With respect to this clone: The CDR3 extends 3 residues past the end of the read, so its final part is completed from the germline J gene. V usage is TRBV18 and J usage is TRBJ2-1, with 10 bases fitting TRBD1. This CDR3 has 15 residues. Germline loops: CDR1 KGHSH, CDR2 LQKENI. J gave up 7 bases and V 3 bases, and 6 bases lay outside the gene matches. The CDR3 sequence is CASSPRQGAGNEQFF. CDR3 DNA, as far as it was read: TGTGCCAGCTCACCTAGACAGGGGGCAGGGAATGAG.

A word on this clone: Read coverage stops 3 residues before the CDR3 terminus; the germline J gene supplies the remainder. The rearrangement uses TRBV2 and TRBJ1-2; 7 positions match TRBD1. Germline values: CDR1 SNHLY, CDR2 FYNNEI. Trimming at V came to 6 bases and at J to 3 bases, leaving 4 bases not matched to a gene. This CDR3 comprises 13 residues. The CDR3: CASRTTGYYGYTF. The CDR3 DNA, read in part, is TGTGCCAGCAGAACGACAGGGTACTATGGC.

On this clone itself: The read gets to within 3 residues of the CDR3 end, and the germline J gene fills in the rest. The rearrangement uses TRBV7-9 and TRBJ2-1; TRBD2 is a possible D gene (7 bases). Trimming removed 5 bases at V and 4 bases at J, with 15 bases between. The CDR3 is 15 residues long. From germline, CDR1 is SEHNR and CDR2 FQNEAQ (reference sequence). Here the CDR3 reads CASSPPGGQYNEQFF. The covered CDR3 bases are TGTGCCAGCAGCCCCCCCGGGGGGCAGTACAATGAG.

Concerning this clone: The read gets to within 3 residues of the CDR3 end, and the germline J gene fills in the rest. This chain links TRBV5-1 with TRBJ1-4; 7 nucleotides agree with TRBD1. Germline CDR1 reads SGHRS; CDR2 reads YFSETQ. With 4 bases clipped from V and 8 bases from J, the junction kept 8 bases outside the gene matches. The CDR3 sequence is 14 residues long. CDR3 bases read: TGCGCCAGCAGCCCTGGGACAGCTTTCGAAAAA. Its translation is CASSPGTAFEK. The whole CDR3 region reads CASSPGTAFEKLFF.

On this clone: The read comes to an end 3 residues before the CDR3 does, leaving the germline J gene to fill in the end. The chain combines TRBV18 with TRBJ1-1; the D gene is possibly TRBD1 (5 bases). Trimming cost V 3 bases and J 6 bases, with 11 bases left between them. The CDR3 extends over 13 amino acids. Germline V gene sequence: CDR1 KGHSH, CDR2 LQKENI. CDR3 loop: CASSPRQSPEAFF. CDR3 bases read: TGTGCCAGCTCACCTCGACAGAGCCCTGAA.

On this clone itself: Sequencing ends 3 residues short of the CDR3 end; the germline J gene provides the rest. The rearrangement joins TRBV7-6 to TRBJ2-5, with D perhaps matching TRBD2 (6 bases). The CDR3 has 14 amino acids. The V gene's germline CDR1 is SGHVS and CDR2 FNYEAQ. V was clipped by 5 bases and J by 6 bases, with 16 bases between them. This CDR3 reads CASSGEEGPKTQYF. The covered CDR3 bases are TGTGCCAGCAGCGGAGAGGAGGGGCCAAAGACC.

Points on this clone: The read falls 3 residues short of the CDR3 end, and the missing part is taken from the germline J gene. This sequence joins TRBV30 and TRBJ1-4; 10 nucleotides line up with TRBD1. The CDR3 spans 14 residues. Germline trimming cut 1 base from V and 7 bases from J; bases unmatched to any gene: 3. CDR1 is GTSNPN and CDR2 is SVGIG in the germline V gene (reference sequence). The DNA read from the CDR3 is TGTGCCTGGAGTGCCGGGACAGGGGCTGAAAAA. Protein product: CAWSAGTGAEK. In full, the CDR3 is CAWSAGTGAEKLFF.

Note on this clone: With the read ending 3 residues before the CDR3 end, the germline J gene is used to fill in that end. This chain joins TRBV29-1 and TRBJ2-7, with D hard to call. V shed 5 bases and J shed 0 bases, with 11 bases lying between them. The CDR3 is made up of 13 amino acids. Germline loops: CDR1 SQVTM, CDR2 ANQGSEA. The CDR3: CSVKAVSSYEQYF. CDR3 DNA (partial): TGCAGCGTTAAAGCAGTCAGCTCCTACGAG.

Turning to this clone: The CDR3 end falls 3 residues outside the read, so it is completed with the germline J gene. The J gene is TRBJ2-7, the V gene TRBV18; D is uncertain. Trimming cost V 5 bases and J 0 bases, with 5 bases left between them. The CDR3 is 12 residues long. The germline V gene encodes CDR1 KGHSH and CDR2 LQKENI. Incomplete CDR3 DNA: TGTGCCAGCTCATCTTTCTCCTACGAG. It translates to CASSSFSYE. The full CDR3 sequence reads CASSSFSYEQYF.

About this clone: The CDR3 extends 3 residues past the end of the read, so its final part is completed from the germline J gene. V is TRBV6-1 and J is TRBJ1-4; D not resolved. The CDR3 sequence is 12 residues long. Germline V gene lookup returns CDR1 MNHNS and CDR2 SASEGT. The part of the CDR3 DNA that was read is TGTGCCAGCAGTGATAGACTTACGGGA. Translation: CASSDRLTG. The whole CDR3 reads CASSDRLTGLFF.

For this clone: The CDR3 is cut off 3 residues early in the read; its end comes from the germline J gene. The V gene is TRBV2, the J gene TRBJ1-1; TRBD1 might be the D (6 bases). Trimming shortened V by 8 bases and J by 2 bases, and 18 bases separated the two germline ends. Germline V CDR1 and CDR2: SNHLY, FYNNEI. This CDR3 contains 15 residues. The covered CDR3 bases are TGTGCCAGCTATGCTAAACAGGGTTCAAACACTGAA. Translated: CASYAKQGSNTE. The whole CDR3 sequence is CASYAKQGSNTEAFF.